Listed here are 25 T cell receptor beta chains from one sample, sequenced in a study of T cell clonality in common variable immunodeficiency. Data came from immunoSEQ multiplex PCR; TCRdb stores just in-frame clones and leaves some out. The repertoire has about 35,000 clones, none seen only once; the ten largest take 2.5% to 3%. Sequenced sample: peripheral blood mononuclear cells. The receptors come from a person aged 18 to 75 in good health.

There are many counts of this clone. The read terminates 3 residues ahead of where the CDR3 ends, so the germline J gene completes it. The chain uses TRBV30 and TRBJ2-7; D assignment may be TRBD1 or TRBD2 (6 bases each). V lost 1 base to trimming and J lost 3 bases, with 22 bases between them. This CDR3 contains 17 residues. CDR1 and CDR2 from the germline V gene are GTSNPN and SVGIG (reference sequence). CDR3 sequence reads: CAWSGRGFGSSGYEQYF. The CDR3 bases that were read are TGTGCCTGGAGTGGGAGGGGGTTTGGGTCTTCGGGCTACGAG.

This clone was seen ten or more times. The read falls 3 residues short of the CDR3 end, and the missing part is taken from the germline J gene. The chain carries TRBV20-1 and TRBJ2-7; TRBD2 agrees at 8 bases. CDR3 length equals 15 residues. From germline, CDR1 is DFQATT and CDR2 SNEGSKA (reference sequence). Germline trimming cut 0 bases from V and 5 bases from J; bases unmatched to any gene: 9. CDR3 bases read: TGCAGTGCTAGAGATCCGCAGCGGGAGTTCCACGAG. It translates to CSARDPQREFHE. The complete CDR3 sequence is CSARDPQREFHEQYF.

This clone was observed a few times. The read stops 3 residues short of the end of the CDR3; the missing end is completed from the germline J gene. The J gene is TRBJ1-2, the V gene TRBV2; no clear D. The V gene's germline CDR1 is SNHLY and CDR2 FYNNEI. CDR3 length: 15 residues. CDR3 sequence reads: CASLIAGAMKNDYTF. Partial CDR3 DNA: TGTGCCAGTCTGATAGCGGGAGCTATGAAGAACGAC.

This clone was observed at least ten times. Read sequence stops 3 residues before the CDR3 end, and the germline J gene provides the missing end. V and J are TRBV29-1 and TRBJ2-6; no definite D call. The CDR3 loop spans 14 amino acids. Looked up from germline, CDR1 is SQVTM and CDR2 is ANQGSEA. Deletions cut 5 bases from V and 1 base from J, with 9 bases between. The CDR3 region is CSVTGDSGANVLTF. Incomplete CDR3 DNA: TGCAGCGTTACGGGTGATTCTGGGGCCAACGTC. The full variable domain, with the rest looked up from reference TRBV29-1 and TRBJ2-6, is SAVISQKPSRDICQRGTSLTIQCQVDSQVTMMFWYRQQPGQSLTLIATANQGSEATYESGFVIDKFPISRPNLTFSTLTVSNMSPEDSSIYLCSVTGDSGANVLTFGAGSRLTVL.

Regarding this clone: The CDR3 end lies 3 residues beyond the end of the read and is filled in from the germline J gene. The chain combines TRBV19 with TRBJ1-1; TRBD1 matches at 8 bases. CDR1 is LNHDA, CDR2 SQIVND, per germline (reference sequence). With V trimmed by 8 bases and J by 4 bases, 15 bases remained unmatched. The CDR3 has 16 amino acids. CDR3 region: CASASGPGGASTEAFF. CDR3 bases read: TGTGCCAGTGCATCGGGGCCAGGGGGCGCAAGCACTGAA.

This clone appeared many times. The read is 3 residues too short to cover the CDR3 end, so that end is filled in from the germline J gene. The rearrangement links TRBV12-3 or TRBV12-4 to TRBJ1-6; D remains ambiguous. V was clipped by 1 base and J by 6 bases, with 7 bases between them. This CDR3 is built from 14 residues. The sequenced part of the CDR3 DNA is TGTGCCAGCAGTTTAGGGGCCAGTAATTCACCC. Translated, it gives CASSLGASNSP. The entire CDR3 protein is CASSLGASNSPLHF.

This clone was detected a few times. Read sequence stops 3 residues before the CDR3 end, and the germline J gene provides the missing end. The chain uses TRBV7-9 and TRBJ2-4; 7 bases align to TRBD1. Germline assignment: CDR1 SEHNR and CDR2 FQNEAQ (reference sequence). The CDR3 spans 14 residues. The CDR3 sequence: CASSFWTGGYGQYF. The sequenced part of the CDR3 DNA is TGTGCCAGCAGCTTCTGGACAGGCGGGTATGGT.

Many counts were recorded for this clone. The read terminates 3 residues before the CDR3 end, so the remaining end is supplied by the germline J gene. This chain links TRBV5-1 with TRBJ2-1; 12 bases line up with TRBD2. J gave up 6 bases and V 5 bases, and 6 bases lay outside the gene matches. CDR1 is SGHRS and CDR2 is YFSETQ in the germline V gene. The CDR3 is 15 residues long. Incomplete CDR3 DNA: TGCGCCAGCAGTCCCTCTAGCGGGGGGGGCAATGAG. Its protein product is CASSPSSGGGNE. The whole CDR3 sequence is CASSPSSGGGNEQFF.

This clone was recorded at least ten times. The sequenced part of the CDR3 DNA is TGCAGCGTTGGTCTAGACAGGGACAGTGGC. Protein product: CSVGLDRDSG. The full-length CDR3 reads as CSVGLDRDSGYTF. The J gene is TRBJ1-2, the V gene TRBV29-1; TRBD1 agrees at 7 bases. Read sequence stops 3 residues before the CDR3 end, and the germline J gene provides the missing end. V lost 4 bases to trimming and J lost 7 bases; unmatched junction nucleotides: 9. The CDR3 totals 13 residues. CDR1 is SQVTM and CDR2 is ANQGSEA in the germline V gene.

In the case of this clone: The read terminates 3 residues ahead of where the CDR3 ends, so the germline J gene completes it. The chain joins TRBV19 to TRBJ2-7, with TRBD1 as a possible D gene (6 bases). Trimming took off 8 bases at V and 3 bases at J, with 17 bases between the two ends. The length of the CDR3 is 14 residues. Looked up from germline, CDR1 is LNHDA and CDR2 is SQIVND (reference sequence). The CDR3 sequence is CASGGRGALYEQYF. The DNA read from the CDR3 is TGTGCCAGTGGGGGCCGAGGGGCTCTCTACGAG.

This clone was counted many times. Sequencing ends 3 residues short of the CDR3 end; the germline J gene provides the rest. The J gene is TRBJ1-2, the V gene TRBV4-1; 7 bases are a match to TRBD1. V lost 6 bases to trimming and J lost 2 bases; unmatched junction nucleotides: 9. Germline lookup yields CDR1 MGHRA and CDR2 YSYEKL. The CDR3 extends over 15 amino acids. The CDR3 region is CASSHEPTGNYGYTF. The sequenced part of the CDR3 DNA is TGCGCCAGCAGTCACGAACCGACAGGGAACTATGGC.

This clone occurred many times. The CDR3 is cut off 3 residues early in the read; its end comes from the germline J gene. The chain carries TRBV14 and TRBJ2-3, with D perhaps being TRBD1 or TRBD2 (6 bases each). The CDR3 consists of 16 residues. Germline-derived CDR1 and CDR2 are SGHDN and FVKESK. V was trimmed by 0 bases and J by 0 bases, leaving 10 bases between them. CDR3 DNA, as far as it was read: TGTGCCAGCAGCCAAGATTGGAGGGGGAGCACAGATACG. This sequence encodes CASSQDWRGSTDT. The CDR3 as a whole reads CASSQDWRGSTDTQYF.

This clone was seen repeatedly, ten times or more. The read ends 3 residues before the CDR3 terminus; that terminus is restored from the germline J gene. The chain combines TRBV5-1 with TRBJ2-1; 9 positions match TRBD2. Per germline, CDR1 SGHRS and CDR2 YFSETQ. V gave up 5 bases and J gave up 6 bases; unmatched junction bases: 9. The CDR3 spans 15 residues. The covered CDR3 bases are TGCGCCAGCAGGCAGGGAATAGCGGGAGTCAATGAG. Protein: CASRQGIAGVNE. The entire CDR3 protein reads CASRQGIAGVNEQFF.

This clone was found many times. The read ends 3 residues before the CDR3 terminus; that terminus is restored from the germline J gene. This chain connects TRBV4-1 to TRBJ1-4, with D possibly matching TRBD1 (5 bases). The germline V gene has CDR1 MGHRA and CDR2 YSYEKL. Trimming cost V 4 bases and J 0 bases, with 12 bases left between them. CDR3 length: 16 residues. CDR3 DNA (partial): TGCGCCAGCAGCCCCAGGGCCTCTGCAACTAATGAAAAA. Translated: CASSPRASATNEK. The whole CDR3 protein reads CASSPRASATNEKLFF.

This clone was observed at least ten times. The sequenced fragment ends 3 residues before the CDR3 boundary, so the rest is inferred from the germline J gene. The V gene is TRBV20-1, the J gene TRBJ2-7; 7 bases align to TRBD2. The CDR3 covers 18 residues. Germline V CDR1 and CDR2: DFQATT, SNEGSKA (reference sequence). The V segment lost 2 bases and the J segment 0 bases; nucleotides outside the gene matches: 16. The sequenced CDR3 bases are TGCAGTGCTAGAACGCCCGGGGGGTGGTCGGAATCCTCCTACGAG. It is translated as CSARTPGGWSESSYE. The full CDR3 protein is CSARTPGGWSESSYEQYF.

Notes on this clone: The CDR3 end falls 3 residues outside the read, so it is completed with the germline J gene. This rearrangement joins TRBV18 to TRBJ2-3, with TRBD2 matching 11 bases. The junction had 2 bases not matched to a gene; V was cut back by 3 bases and J by 0 bases. This CDR3 contains 16 residues. CDR1 and CDR2 from the germline V gene are KGHSH and LQKENI. CDR3 sequence reads: CASSPTSGVSTDTQYF. CDR3 DNA (partial): TGTGCCAGCTCACCGACTAGCGGGGTGAGCACAGATACG.

Of note for this clone: The CDR3 end is not reached by the read, which stops 3 residues before it; the germline J gene fills it in. The J gene is TRBJ2-1, the V gene TRBV7-6; D not resolved. Germline V gene lookup returns CDR1 SGHVS and CDR2 FNYEAQ. V shed 1 base and J shed 2 bases, with 9 bases lying between them. This CDR3 region has 15 residues. The CDR3 DNA, read in part, is TGTGCCAGCAGCTTAGGGGCAGCTACCTACAATGAG. Its translation is CASSLGAATYNE. The complete CDR3 sequence is CASSLGAATYNEQFF.

This clone was detected ten times or more. The sequenced fragment ends 3 residues before the CDR3 boundary, so the rest is inferred from the germline J gene. The rearrangement links TRBV7-9 to TRBJ2-3; D is possibly TRBD1 (6 bases). CDR3 size: 14 residues. Germline-derived CDR1 and CDR2 are SEHNR and FQNEAQ (reference sequence). Trimming pared 1 base from V and 4 bases from J, leaving 9 bases between. Partial CDR3 DNA: TGTGCCAGCAGCTTAGGCAGGGGTCCAGATACG. Translation: CASSLGRGPDT. The entire CDR3 protein is CASSLGRGPDTQYF.

In the case of this clone: Read sequence stops 3 residues before the CDR3 end, and the germline J gene provides the missing end. This chain connects TRBV4-2 to TRBJ2-7, with TRBD2 matching 10 bases. The CDR3 has 16 amino acids. The germline V gene has CDR1 LGHNA and CDR2 YNFKEQ. Trimming took 3 bases from V and 0 from J; bases not matched to a gene: 5. The part of the CDR3 DNA that was read is TGTGCCAGCAGCCAGGAGACTAGCGGGTTCTCCTACGAG. Protein product: CASSQETSGFSYE. In full, the CDR3 is CASSQETSGFSYEQYF.

This clone came up many times. The CDR3 extends 3 residues past the end of the read, so its final part is completed from the germline J gene. The chain couples TRBV2 to TRBJ2-2; TRBD1 matches at 10 bases. This CDR3 is built from 14 residues. Germline values: CDR1 SNHLY, CDR2 FYNNEI. With 6 bases clipped from V and 4 bases from J, the junction kept 2 bases outside the gene matches. The covered CDR3 bases are TGTGCCAGCAGGGGACAGGGGACCACCGGGGAG. Amino acids: CASRGQGTTGE. The whole CDR3 is CASRGQGTTGELFF.

This clone was counted at least ten times. The read stops 3 residues short of the end of the CDR3; the missing end is completed from the germline J gene. The V gene is TRBV7-2, the J gene TRBJ1-4, with 9 nucleotides matching TRBD1. The V and J ends lost 6 bases and 8 bases, in that order; junction bases with no gene match: 10. Germline V gives CDR1 SGHTA, CDR2 FQGNSA. The CDR3 runs 15 residues. CDR3 bases read: TGTGCCAGCAGACCTACGGGACAGGGTGACGAAAAA. Protein sequence: CASRPTGQGDEK. The entire CDR3 protein reads CASRPTGQGDEKLFF.

Comment on this clone: The CDR3 end is not reached by the read, which stops 3 residues before it; the germline J gene fills it in. The chain links TRBV11-1 to TRBJ2-5, with TRBD2 matching over 8 bases. CDR3 length: 13 amino acids. The trim removed 5 bases at V and 5 bases at J, leaving 4 bases unmatched. Germline-derived CDR1 and CDR2 are SGHAT and FQDESV (reference sequence). The CDR3 loop is CASSVSGSETQYF. The CDR3 bases that were read are TGTGCCAGCAGCGTCAGCGGGAGTGAGACC. The entire variable domain, with the rest obtained from reference TRBV11-1 and TRBJ2-5, is as follows: EAEVAQSPRYKITEKSQAVAFWCDPISGHATLYWYRQILGQGPELLVQFQDESVVDDSQLPKDRFSAERLKGVDSTLKIQPAELGDSAMYLCASSVSGSETQYFGPGTRLLVL.

This clone appeared a few times. The sequenced fragment ends 3 residues before the CDR3 boundary, so the rest is inferred from the germline J gene. The rearrangement uses TRBV29-1 and TRBJ2-3; possibly TRBD2 for D (6 bases). The CDR3 covers 14 residues. Germline values: CDR1 SQVTM, CDR2 ANQGSEA. Partial CDR3 DNA: TGCAGCGTTGAAAGTGAAGCGGGCTGGGAGACG. The encoded protein is CSVESEAGWET. The full CDR3 protein reads CSVESEAGWETQYF.

This clone has a count of ten or more. The DNA ends 3 residues before the CDR3 does, and the rest of the CDR3 is filled in from the germline J gene. V usage is TRBV20-1 and J usage is TRBJ2-2; the D is unclear. The ends were cut back, 6 bases at V and 1 base at J, with 15 bases in the middle. Germline loops: CDR1 DFQATT, CDR2 SNEGSKA (reference sequence). The CDR3 length is 15 residues. Partial CDR3 DNA: TGCAGTGCCTGGCTCCCTAGTGGGAACACCGGGGAG. It translates to CSAWLPSGNTGE. From start to end, the CDR3 is CSAWLPSGNTGELFF.

Remarks on this clone: The CDR3 goes on 3 residues after the read ends, and that part is filled in from the germline J gene. The V gene is TRBV7-2, the J gene TRBJ1-2, with 7 bases lining up with TRBD1. CDR3 size: 16 residues. Germline CDR1 is SGHTA and CDR2 is FQGNSA. CDR3 region: CASSLARTSGTDTYTF. The CDR3 bases that were read are TGTGCCAGCAGCTTAGCAAGGACTAGCGGGACAGATACC.